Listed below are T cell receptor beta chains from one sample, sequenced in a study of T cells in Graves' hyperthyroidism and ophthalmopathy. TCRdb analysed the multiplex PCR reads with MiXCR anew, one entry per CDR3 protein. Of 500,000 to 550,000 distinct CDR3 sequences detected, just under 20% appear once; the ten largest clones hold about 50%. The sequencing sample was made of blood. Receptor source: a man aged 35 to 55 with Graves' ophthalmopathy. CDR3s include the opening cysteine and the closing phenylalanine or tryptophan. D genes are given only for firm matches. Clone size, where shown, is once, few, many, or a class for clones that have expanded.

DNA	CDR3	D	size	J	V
TGTGCCAGCAGTTTAACCCCGGGACTAGCCTACGAGCAGTACTTC	CASSLTPGLAYEQYF	TRBD2	many	TRBJ2-7	TRBV28
TGTGCCACCAGCAGAGTAGGGACAGGCTCCTACGAGCAGTACTTC	CATSRVGTGSYEQYF	TRBD1	many	TRBJ2-7	TRBV15
TGTGCCAGCAGCCAATTGGGCAGGGGACCTTACAATGAGCAGTTCTTC	CASSQLGRGPYNEQFF	NA	many	TRBJ2-1	TRBV3-1
TGTGCCAGCAGCCCATGGGGGATGGGGAGTAAAACCGGGGAGCTGTTTTTT	CASSPWGMGSKTGELFF	NA	few	TRBJ2-2	TRBV4-2
TGTGCCTGGAGTGTAGGGCAGTCTGGGGCCAACGTCCTGACTTTC	CAWSVGQSGANVLTF	NA	NA	TRBJ2-6	TRBV30
TGCAGTGCTAGAGATATTACCTTGAACACTGAAGCTTTCTTT	CSARDITLNTEAFF	NA	many	TRBJ1-1	TRBV20-1
TGTGCCAGCAGCTTAGGAGGGGTTCGTAATGAAAAACTGTTTTTT	CASSLGGVRNEKLFF	NA	few	TRBJ1-4	TRBV11-2
TGTGCCAGCAGCCCTGGACTAGCGGGGAGCTCAGAGACCCAGTACTTC	CASSPGLAGSSETQYF	TRBD2	many	TRBJ2-5	TRBV7-3
TGTGCCAGTGTATCCCAACTAGGAAGGAGGGCGGAGACCCAGTACTTC	CASVSQLGRRAETQYF	NA	NA	TRBJ2-5	TRBV2
TGCGCCAGCAGCCAAGAAAGGCTAGTTGTCGATGAGCAGTTCTTC	CASSQERLVVDEQFF	NA	few	TRBJ2-1	TRBV4-1